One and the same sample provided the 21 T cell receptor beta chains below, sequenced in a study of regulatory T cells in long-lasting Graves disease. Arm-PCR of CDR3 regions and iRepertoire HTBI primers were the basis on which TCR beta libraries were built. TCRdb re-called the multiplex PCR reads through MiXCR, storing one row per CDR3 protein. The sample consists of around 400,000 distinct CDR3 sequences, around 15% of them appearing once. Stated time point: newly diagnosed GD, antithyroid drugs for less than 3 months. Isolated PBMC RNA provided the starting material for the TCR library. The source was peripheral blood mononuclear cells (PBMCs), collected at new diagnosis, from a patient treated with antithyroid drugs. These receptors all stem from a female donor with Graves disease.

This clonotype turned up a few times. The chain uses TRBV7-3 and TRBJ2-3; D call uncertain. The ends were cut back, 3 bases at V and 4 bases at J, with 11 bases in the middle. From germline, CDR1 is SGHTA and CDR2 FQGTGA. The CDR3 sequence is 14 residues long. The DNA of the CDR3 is TGTGCCAGCAGCTTCGTTGGTCGGGCAGATACGCAGTATTTT. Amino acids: CASSFVGRADTQYF.

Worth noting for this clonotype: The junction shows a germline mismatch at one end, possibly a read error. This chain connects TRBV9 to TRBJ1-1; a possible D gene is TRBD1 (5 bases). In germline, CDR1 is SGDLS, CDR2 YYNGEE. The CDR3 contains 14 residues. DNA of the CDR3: TGTGTCAGCAGCCCGGGGACGGGCAACACTGAAGCTTTCTTT. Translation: CVSSPGTGNTEAFF. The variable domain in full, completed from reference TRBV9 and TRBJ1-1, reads DSGVTQTPKHLITATGQRVTLRCSPRSGDLSVYWYQQSLDQGLQFLIQYYNGEERAKGNILERFSAQQFPDLHSELNLSSLELGDSALYFCVSSPGTGNTEAFFGQGTRLTVV.

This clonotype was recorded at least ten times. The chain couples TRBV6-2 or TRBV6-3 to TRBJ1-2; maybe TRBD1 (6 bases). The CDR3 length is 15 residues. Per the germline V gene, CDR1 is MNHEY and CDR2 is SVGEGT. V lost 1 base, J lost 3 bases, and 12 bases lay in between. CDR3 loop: CASSYLGGLDYGYTF. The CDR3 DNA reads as TGTGCCAGCAGTTACTTGGGGGGGCTGGACTATGGCTACACCTTC.

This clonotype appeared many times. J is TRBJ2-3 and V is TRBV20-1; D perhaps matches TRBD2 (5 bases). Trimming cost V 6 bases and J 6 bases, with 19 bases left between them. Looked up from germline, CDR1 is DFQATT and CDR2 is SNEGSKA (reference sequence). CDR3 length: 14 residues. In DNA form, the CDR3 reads TGCAGTGCACCAGGACTCCCGGCCGGGGATACGCAGTATTTT. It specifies CSAPGLPAGDTQYF.

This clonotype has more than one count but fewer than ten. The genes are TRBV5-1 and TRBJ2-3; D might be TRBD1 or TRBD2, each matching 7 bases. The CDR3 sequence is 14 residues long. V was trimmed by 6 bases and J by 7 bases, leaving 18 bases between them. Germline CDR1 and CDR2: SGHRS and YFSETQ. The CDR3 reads CASTRQGGVNTQYF. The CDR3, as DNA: TGCGCCAGCACCAGACAGGGAGGGGTGAATACGCAGTATTTT.

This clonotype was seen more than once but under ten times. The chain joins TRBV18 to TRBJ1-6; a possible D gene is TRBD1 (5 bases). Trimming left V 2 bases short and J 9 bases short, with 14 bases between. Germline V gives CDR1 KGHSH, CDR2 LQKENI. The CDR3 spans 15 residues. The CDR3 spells CASSPRGARGSPLHF. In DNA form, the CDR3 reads TGTGCCAGCTCACCAAGAGGGGCGAGGGGTTCACCCCTCCACTTT. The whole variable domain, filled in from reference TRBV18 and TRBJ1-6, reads NAGVMQNPRHLVRRRGQEARLRCSPMKGHSHVYWYRQLPEEGLKFMVYLQKENIIDESGMPKERFSAEFPKEGPSILRIQQVVRGDSAAYFCASSPRGARGSPLHFGNGTRLTVT.

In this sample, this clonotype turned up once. The CDR3 DNA is TGTGCCAGCAGCTCGTGGGAAGACAGGGGAGCTTTCTTT. Amino acid sequence: CASSSWEDRGAFF. The rearrangement uses TRBV11-2 and TRBJ1-1; TRBD1 matches 8 bases. The CDR3 runs to 13 residues. V was clipped by 4 bases and J by 10 bases; unmatched bases: 8. The germline V gene has CDR1 SGHAT and CDR2 FQNNGV. Looking up the rest from reference TRBV11-2 and TRBJ1-1 gives the full variable domain: EAGVAQSPRYKIIEKRQSVAFWCNPISGHATLYWYQQILGQGPKLLIQFQNNGVVDDSQLPKDRFSAERLKGVDSTLKIQPAKLEDSAVYLCASSSWEDRGAFFGQGTRLTVV.

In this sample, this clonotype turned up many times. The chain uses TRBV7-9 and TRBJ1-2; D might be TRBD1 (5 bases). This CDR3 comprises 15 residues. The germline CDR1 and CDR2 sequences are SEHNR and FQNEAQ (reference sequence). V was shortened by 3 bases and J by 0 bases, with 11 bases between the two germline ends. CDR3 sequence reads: CASSFGDRSNYGYTF. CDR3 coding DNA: TGTGCCAGCAGCTTCGGCGACAGATCTAACTATGGCTACACCTTC.

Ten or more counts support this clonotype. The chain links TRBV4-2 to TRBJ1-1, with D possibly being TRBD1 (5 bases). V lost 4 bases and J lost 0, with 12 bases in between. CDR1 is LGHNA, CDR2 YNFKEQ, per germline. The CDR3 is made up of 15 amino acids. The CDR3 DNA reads TGTGCCAGCAGCCGTCTCGGGACTCTGAACACTGAAGCTTTCTTT. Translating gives CASSRLGTLNTEAFF.

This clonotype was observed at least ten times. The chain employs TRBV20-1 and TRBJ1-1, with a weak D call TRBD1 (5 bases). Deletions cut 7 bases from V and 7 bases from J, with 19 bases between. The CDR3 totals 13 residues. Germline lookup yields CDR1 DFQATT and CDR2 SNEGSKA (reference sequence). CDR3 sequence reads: CSVGGAGKIEAFF. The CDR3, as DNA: TGCAGTGTCGGGGGTGCGGGTAAGATTGAAGCTTTCTTT.

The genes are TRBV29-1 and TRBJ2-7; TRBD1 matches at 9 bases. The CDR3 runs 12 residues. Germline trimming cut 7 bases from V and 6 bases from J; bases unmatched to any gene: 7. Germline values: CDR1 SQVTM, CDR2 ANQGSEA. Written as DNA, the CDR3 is TGCAGCGCCGGGACAGGGAGAGGCGAGCAGTACTTC. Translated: CSAGTGRGEQYF.

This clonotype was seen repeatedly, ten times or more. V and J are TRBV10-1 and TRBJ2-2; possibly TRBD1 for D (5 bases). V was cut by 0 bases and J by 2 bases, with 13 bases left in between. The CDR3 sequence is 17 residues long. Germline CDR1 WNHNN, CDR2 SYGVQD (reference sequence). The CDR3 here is CASSESEDRYNTGELFF. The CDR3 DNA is TGCGCCAGCAGTGAGTCGGAAGACAGATACAACACCGGGGAGCTGTTTTTT.

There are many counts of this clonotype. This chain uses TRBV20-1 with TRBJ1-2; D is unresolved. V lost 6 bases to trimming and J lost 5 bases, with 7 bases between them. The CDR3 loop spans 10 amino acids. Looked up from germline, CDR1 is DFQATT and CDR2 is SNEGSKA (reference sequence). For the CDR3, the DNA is TGCAGTGCCTTATCGTATGGCTACACCTTC. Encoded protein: CSALSYGYTF.

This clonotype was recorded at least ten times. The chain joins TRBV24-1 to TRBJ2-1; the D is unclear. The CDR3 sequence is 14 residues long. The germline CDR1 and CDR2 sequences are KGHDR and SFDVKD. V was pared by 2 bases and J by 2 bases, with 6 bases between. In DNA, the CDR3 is TGTGCCACCAGTGATTCAAGTACCTACAATGAGCAGTTCTTC. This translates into CATSDSSTYNEQFF.

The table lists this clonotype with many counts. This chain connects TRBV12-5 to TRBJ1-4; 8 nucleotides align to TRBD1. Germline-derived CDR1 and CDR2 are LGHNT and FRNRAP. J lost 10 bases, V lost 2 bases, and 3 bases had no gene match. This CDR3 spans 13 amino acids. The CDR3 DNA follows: TGTGCTAGTGGTTTGACAGGGGGAGCAAAACTGTTTTTT. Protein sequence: CASGLTGGAKLFF.

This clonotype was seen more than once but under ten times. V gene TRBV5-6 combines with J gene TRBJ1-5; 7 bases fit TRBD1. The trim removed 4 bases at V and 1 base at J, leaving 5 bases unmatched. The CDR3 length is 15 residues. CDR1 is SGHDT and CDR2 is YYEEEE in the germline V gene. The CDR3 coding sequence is TGTGCCAGCAGCAGACAGGGTTTGAGCAATCAGCCCCAGCATTTT. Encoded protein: CASSRQGLSNQPQHF. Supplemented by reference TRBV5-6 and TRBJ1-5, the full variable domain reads DAGVTQSPTHLIKTRGQQVTLRCSPKSGHDTVSWYQQALGQGPQFIFQYYEEEERQRGNFPDRFSGHQFPNYSSELNVNALLLGDSALYLCASSRQGLSNQPQHFGDGTRLSIL.

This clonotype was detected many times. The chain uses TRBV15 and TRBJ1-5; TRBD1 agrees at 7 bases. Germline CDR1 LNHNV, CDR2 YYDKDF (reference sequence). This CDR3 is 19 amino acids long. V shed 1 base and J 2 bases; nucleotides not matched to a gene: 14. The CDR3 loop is CATSRVRRQGPSGNQPQHF. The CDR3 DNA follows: TGTGCCACCAGCAGAGTCCGGAGACAGGGTCCGTCGGGCAATCAGCCCCAGCATTTT.

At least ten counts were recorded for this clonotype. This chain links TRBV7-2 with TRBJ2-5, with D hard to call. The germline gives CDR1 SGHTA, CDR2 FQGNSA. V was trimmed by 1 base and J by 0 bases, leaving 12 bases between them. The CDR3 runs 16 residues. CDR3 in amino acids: CASSLVPGPYQETQYF. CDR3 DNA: TGTGCCAGCAGCTTAGTACCCGGACCTTACCAAGAGACCCAGTACTTC.

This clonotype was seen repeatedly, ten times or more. The DNA of the CDR3 is TGTGCCAGCAGTGACGCCGGGACAGATAATGAAAAACTGTTTTTT. Protein sequence: CASSDAGTDNEKLFF. The V call is TRBV6-1, the J call TRBJ1-4; 7 nucleotides match TRBD1. CDR1 MNHNS and CDR2 SASEGT come from the germline V gene. The CDR3 has 15 residues. The junction had 5 bases not matched to a gene; V was cut back by 3 bases and J by 4 bases.

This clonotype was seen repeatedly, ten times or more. Here the CDR3 DNA reads TGTGCCAGCAGTTTAGGGACAGGGGGCCGAGGGTATGGCTACACCTTC. Its protein product is CASSLGTGGRGYGYTF. The rearrangement joins TRBV12-3 or TRBV12-4 to TRBJ1-2, with 11 bases fitting TRBD1. The trim removed 1 base at V and 5 bases at J, leaving 6 bases unmatched. CDR3 size: 16 residues.

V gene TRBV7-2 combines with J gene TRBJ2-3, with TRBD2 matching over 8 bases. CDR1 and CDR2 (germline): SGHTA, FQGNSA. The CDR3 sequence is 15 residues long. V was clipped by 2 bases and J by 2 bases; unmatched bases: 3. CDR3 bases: TGTGCCAGCAGCTTAACCGGGGGGGACACAGATACGCAGTATTTT. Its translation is CASSLTGGDTDTQYF. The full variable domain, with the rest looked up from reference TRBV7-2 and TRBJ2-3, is GAGVSQSPSNKVTEKGKDVELRCDPISGHTALYWYRQSLGQGLEFLIYFQGNSAPDKSGLPSDRFSAERTGGSVSTLTIQRTQQEDSAVYLCASSLTGGDTDTQYFGPGTRLTVL.